This TCR beta chain was found in a study of cytomegalovirus exposure and HLA in healthy donors. Overall study results and limits: In terms of immune exposure information, only CMV serostatus was available. The study reported that TCR beta sequences accurately predicted HLA-A and HLA-B alleles in most subjects.

This CDR3 has 13 residues. V was clipped by 4 bases and J by 10 bases, with 14 bases between them. CDR1 and CDR2 from the germline V gene are PRHDT and FYEKMQ (reference sequence). In the PCR, 60 Vbeta and 13 Jbeta primers were used. Measured with immunoSEQ multiplex PCR; TCRdb has only the in-frame clones, and not every one. Of fewer than 300,000 clones listed, 80% to 90% were seen once; the top ten hold about 4%. On this clone: Its antigen remains unknown.

This TCR came from a man in his forties or fifties in good health and CMV-seropositive. The rearrangement joins TRBV13 to TRBJ2-1; D is undetermined. The sequenced sample consisted of PBMCs. The CDR3 loop is CASSYPLLEEQFF. For the CDR3, the DNA is TGTGCCAGCAGCTACCCCCTTTTAGAAGAGCAGTTCTTC. Full variable domain (rest looked up from reference TRBV13 and TRBJ2-1): AAGVIQSPRHLIKEKRETATLKCYPIPRHDTVYWYQQGPGQDPQFLISFYEKMQSDKGSIPDRFSAQQFSDYHSELNMSSLELGDSALYFCASSYPLLEEQFFGPGTRLTVL.